This T cell receptor beta chain was identified during a study of cytomegalovirus exposure and HLA in healthy donors. Vbeta (60) and Jbeta (13) primers were used in the PCR. TCRdb keeps only in-frame clones here, not all; method: immunoSEQ multiplex PCR. The sample consists of around 74,000 clones, around 80% of them appearing once. The germline CDR1 and CDR2 sequences are SGHVS and FQNEAQ. CDR3 length: 13 amino acids. The ends were cut back, 5 bases at V and 9 bases at J, with 11 bases in the middle. Study observations and caveats: There were some public TCRs occurring in many donors, but most TCR sequences were rare. It was assumed in the presence/absence analyses that sequencing depth was roughly uniform across donors.

Note on this clone: Antigen specificity is unknown.

This receptor was identified in a man aged 25-40 years in good health and CMV-seronegative. The chain employs TRBV7-8 and TRBJ1-6; no reliable D call. The sample comprised PBMCs. The CDR3: CASSVGLGSPLHF. The CDR3 DNA sequence: TGTGCCAGCAGCGTGGGCCTTGGTTCACCCCTCCACTTT.